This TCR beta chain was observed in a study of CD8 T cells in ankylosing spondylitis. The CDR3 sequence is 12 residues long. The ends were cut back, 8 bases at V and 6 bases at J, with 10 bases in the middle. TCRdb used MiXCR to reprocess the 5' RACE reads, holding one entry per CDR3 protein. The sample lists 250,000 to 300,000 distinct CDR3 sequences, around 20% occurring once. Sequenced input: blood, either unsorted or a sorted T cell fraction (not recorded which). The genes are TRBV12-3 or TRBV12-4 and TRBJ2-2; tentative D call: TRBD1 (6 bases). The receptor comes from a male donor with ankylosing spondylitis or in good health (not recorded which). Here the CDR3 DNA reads TGTGCCAGCCTCGAGGGGGCCGGGGAGCTGTTTTTT. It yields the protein CASLEGAGELFF.